The present T cell receptor (beta chain) was sequenced within a study of OX40 agonist ivuxolimab in advanced cancers. Generated by immunoSEQ multiplex PCR, the TCRdb table keeps only in-frame clones and is missing some. The sample includes about 80,000 clones, over 75% of them seen just once. V was clipped by 0 bases and J by 4 bases, with 8 bases between them. Germline lookup yields CDR1 SGHRS and CDR2 YFSETQ. This CDR3 has 14 amino acids. The clonotype comes from an adult with an advanced solid tumor such as melanoma, head and neck, liver or kidney cancer. The chain links TRBV5-1 to TRBJ2-1; D is unresolved. The sample in question was CD4+ or CD8+ T cells sorted from blood, obtained in a trial of the OX40 agonist ivuxolimab. For the CDR3, the DNA is TGCGCCAGCAGCTTGGATTCGGATTACAATGAGCAGTTCTTC. This encodes CASSLDSDYNEQFF.